The 25 T cell receptor beta chains in this list originate from one sample, sequenced in a study of CD8 T cells in ankylosing spondylitis. TCRdb called the 5' RACE reads again in MiXCR, with one record for every CDR3 protein. This table has 200,000 to 300,000 distinct CDR3 sequences, roughly 32% appearing once. Specimen: blood, either unsorted or a sorted T cell fraction (not recorded which). The receptors originated from a male donor with ankylosing spondylitis or in good health (not recorded which).

This sequence joins TRBV20-1 and TRBJ2-7, with 10 nucleotides matching TRBD1. Looked up from germline, CDR1 is DFQATT and CDR2 is SNEGSKA (reference sequence). With V trimmed by 0 bases and J by 3 bases, 2 bases remained unmatched. The CDR3 consists of 14 residues. The CDR3 nucleotides read TGCAGTGCTAGAGATTGGACAGGGGGCTACGAGCAGTACTTC. Protein product: CSARDWTGGYEQYF.

V gene TRBV12-3 or TRBV12-4 combines with J gene TRBJ2-2; maybe TRBD1 (6 bases). There are 15 residues in the CDR3. Trimming stripped 7 bases from V and 4 bases from J, with 16 bases between. The CDR3 bases are TGTGCCAGCACCTCCCCGGGACACTCCACCGGGGAGCTGTTTTTT. Residues: CASTSPGHSTGELFF.

In this sample, this clonotype turned up once. The chain uses TRBV12-3 or TRBV12-4 and TRBJ2-7; maybe TRBD1 (6 bases). V gave up 6 bases and J gave up 4 bases, with 16 bases separating them. The CDR3 contains 14 residues. The CDR3 spells CASSRRQASYEQYF. The CDR3 DNA follows: TGTGCCAGCAGCCGGCGACAGGCCTCATACGAGCAGTACTTC.

This chain links TRBV20-1 with TRBJ2-1; D remains unclear. Trimming left V 5 bases short and J 5 bases short, with 16 bases between. Germline CDR1 is DFQATT and CDR2 is SNEGSKA (reference sequence). The CDR3 has 14 amino acids. Written as DNA, the CDR3 is TGCAGTGCTCTCGGACCCGAGGTGCACAATGAGCAGTTCTTC. It is translated as CSALGPEVHNEQFF.

V is TRBV5-1 and J is TRBJ2-3; D remains ambiguous. The CDR3 runs 15 residues. CDR1 is SGHRS and CDR2 is YFSETQ in the germline V gene. The V gene lost 4 bases and the J gene lost 5 bases, with 17 bases spanning the gap. The CDR3 region has the DNA TGCGCCAGCAGCCGGGTCGGGTCACGCGGAGATACGCAGTATTTT. Translation: CASSRVGSRGDTQYF.

This clonotype was counted between two and nine times. The CDR3 DNA reads as TGTGCCAGCAGCAAAAGCTCCTACAATGAGCAGTTCTTC. As protein: CASSKSSYNEQFF. The V call is TRBV7-7, the J call TRBJ2-1; D not certain. Germline lookup yields CDR1 SSHAT and CDR2 FNYEAQ (reference sequence). The CDR3 contains 13 residues. Trimming took off 5 bases at V and 0 bases at J, with 5 bases between the two ends. Filled out from reference TRBV7-7 and TRBJ2-1, the complete variable domain reads GAGVSQSPRYKVTKRGQDVTLRCDPISSHATLYWYQQALGQGPEFLTYFNYEAQPDKSGLPSDRFSAERPEGSISTLTIQRTEQRDSAMYRCASSKSSYNEQFFGPGTRLTVL.

CDR3 DNA sequence: TGCGCCAGCAGCCAACCCGATTACAATGAGCAGTTCTTC. This codes for CASSQPDYNEQFF. This chain joins TRBV4-1 and TRBJ2-1; D remains unclear. The CDR3 totals 13 residues. V was cut by 2 bases and J by 4 bases, with 6 bases left in between. CDR1 is MGHRA and CDR2 is YSYEKL in the germline V gene.

V gene TRBV12-3 or TRBV12-4 combines with J gene TRBJ2-1; D unresolved. Trimming stripped 7 bases from V and 0 bases from J, with 10 bases between. This CDR3 contains 14 residues. The CDR3 reads CASTRTSSYNEQFF. CDR3 in DNA: TGTGCCAGCACCCGAACAAGCTCCTACAATGAGCAGTTCTTC.

The J gene is TRBJ1-2, the V gene TRBV5-5; the match to TRBD1 covers 9 bases. CDR1 and CDR2 from the germline V gene are SGHKS and YYEKEE (reference sequence). V trimming: 3 bases; J trimming: 8 bases; junction bases outside the gene matches: 2. The CDR3 spans 12 residues. As DNA, the CDR3 is TGTGCCAGCAGCTCTGGACAGGGGGGCTACACCTTC. This gives the protein CASSSGQGGYTF. Variable domain in full (rest from reference TRBV5-5 and TRBJ1-2): DAGVTQSPTHLIKTRGQQVTLRCSPISGHKSVSWYQQVLGQGPQFIFQYYEKEERGRGNFPDRFSARQFPNYSSELNVNALLLGDSALYLCASSSGQGGYTFGSGTRLTVV.

The chain employs TRBV7-2 and TRBJ2-4; 9 nucleotides match TRBD1. Losses at the gene ends were 1 base for V and 5 bases for J; bases not matched to a gene: 6. Germline V CDR1 and CDR2: SGHTA, FQGNSA. This CDR3 has 16 residues. CDR3 DNA sequence: TGTGCCAGCAGCTTAGAGGGGACAGGGACCCAAAACATTCAGTACTTC. Its protein product is CASSLEGTGTQNIQYF. Full variable domain (rest looked up from reference TRBV7-2 and TRBJ2-4): GAGVSQSPSNKVTEKGKDVELRCDPISGHTALYWYRQSLGQGLEFLIYFQGNSAPDKSGLPSDRFSAERTGGSVSTLTIQRTQQEDSAVYLCASSLEGTGTQNIQYFGAGTRLSVL.

This clonotype was picked up a small number of times. This rearrangement joins TRBV20-1 to TRBJ2-1; 8 nucleotides match TRBD2. From germline, CDR1 is DFQATT and CDR2 SNEGSKA (reference sequence). The J segment lost 10 bases and the V segment lost 1 base, leaving 0 bases of the junction unmatched. This CDR3 spans 11 amino acids. The CDR3 sequence is CSARVAGEQFF. The CDR3, as DNA: TGCAGTGCTAGAGTAGCGGGGGAGCAGTTCTTC.

This clonotype occurred many times. This chain joins TRBV6-1 and TRBJ2-7, with D maybe TRBD1 (6 bases). Trimming took 6 bases from V and 0 from J, leaving 15 bases between them. Germline V gene sequence: CDR1 MNHNS, CDR2 SASEGT. The CDR3 contains 15 residues. The CDR3 is CASRDTGYSSYEQYF. The DNA of the CDR3 is TGTGCCAGCAGGGACACAGGGTACTCCTCCTACGAGCAGTACTTC.

The chain carries TRBV7-9 and TRBJ2-3, with D tentatively TRBD2 (5 bases). Germline V CDR1 and CDR2: SEHNR, FQNEAQ (reference sequence). The germline V and J ends were trimmed by 5 bases and 8 bases, with 11 bases remaining between them. The CDR3 has 12 amino acids. In DNA, the CDR3 is TGTGCCAGCAGCCCCCCCAGCGGTACGCAGTATTTT. It translates to CASSPPSGTQYF.

The chain carries TRBV29-1 and TRBJ1-1; D is possibly TRBD1 (5 bases). The germline gives CDR1 SQVTM, CDR2 ANQGSEA. The CDR3 has 14 residues. V lost 4 bases and J 6 bases, leaving 18 bases between the germline ends. In DNA form, the CDR3 reads TGCAGCGTTGGTCGACGGGGGACGGAGCCTGAAGCTTTCTTT. Amino acids: CSVGRRGTEPEAFF.

There are a few counts of this clonotype. V usage is TRBV10-3 and J usage is TRBJ2-5; 9 bases align to TRBD1. After removal of 6 bases from V and 5 bases from J, the junction contained 10 bases not matched to a gene. CDR3 length: 15 amino acids. Germline CDR1 reads ENHRY; CDR2 reads SYGVKD. This CDR3 reads CAISHGQGSTETQYF. In DNA form, the CDR3 reads TGTGCCATCAGCCACGGACAGGGGAGCACGGAGACCCAGTACTTC.

The table lists this clonotype with many counts. The rearrangement uses TRBV6-4 and TRBJ2-3; D is perhaps TRBD1 or TRBD2 (5 bases each). The germline gives CDR1 MRHNA, CDR2 SNTAGT. Trimming took 0 bases from V and 1 from J, leaving 5 bases between them. The CDR3 spans 14 residues. The CDR3 spells CASSDSGGTDTQYF. The CDR3 DNA is TGTGCCAGCAGTGACTCGGGGGGCACAGATACGCAGTATTTT.

The chain is built from TRBV24-1 and TRBJ2-1, with 11 bases matching TRBD1. Germline V gives CDR1 KGHDR, CDR2 SFDVKD. This CDR3 has 16 amino acids. The V segment lost 4 bases and the J segment 8 bases; nucleotides outside the gene matches: 9. The CDR3 spells CATSEPRDRGRYEQFF. The DNA for the CDR3 is TGTGCCACCAGTGAACCCCGGGACAGGGGGAGGTATGAGCAGTTCTTC.

The rearrangement joins TRBV15 to TRBJ2-7, with a tentative D call TRBD1 (6 bases). The CDR3 is 16 amino acids. With 0 bases removed from V and 3 bases from J, the gap between germline ends came to 15 bases. Per the germline V gene, CDR1 is LNHNV and CDR2 is YYDKDF (reference sequence). The CDR3, as DNA: TGTGCCACCAGCAGAGATTTATTGGGCAGGGGCTACGAGCAGTACTTC. Translation gives CATSRDLLGRGYEQYF.

The rearrangement joins TRBV10-2 to TRBJ2-5, with D unresolved. Germline CDR1 WSHSY, CDR2 SAAADI. Trimming shortened V by 0 bases and J by 7 bases, and 12 bases separated the two germline ends. The CDR3 consists of 14 residues. CDR3 loop: CASSESASDGTQYF. CDR3 nucleotides: TGCGCCAGCAGTGAGTCAGCTTCGGACGGGACCCAGTACTTC.

The chain recombines TRBV20-1 with TRBJ1-2, with no clear D. Germline CDR1 is DFQATT and CDR2 is SNEGSKA (reference sequence). V was trimmed by 6 bases and J by 6 bases, leaving 20 bases between them. The CDR3 consists of 14 residues. The CDR3 sequence: CSAPSDGFADGYTF. The CDR3 DNA is TGCAGTGCCCCGTCCGACGGGTTCGCGGATGGCTACACCTTC.

This clonotype was observed many times. The chain uses TRBV29-1 and TRBJ2-1; no clear D. Trimming removed 5 bases from V and 3 bases from J, with 11 bases in between. The CDR3 extends over 13 amino acids. Germline V lookup: CDR1 SQVTM, CDR2 ANQGSEA. This CDR3 is CSVKGRNYNEQFF. The CDR3, as DNA: TGCAGCGTTAAAGGACGGAACTACAATGAGCAGTTCTTC.

This sequence joins TRBV7-2 and TRBJ1-2; no clear D. The germline CDR1 and CDR2 sequences are SGHTA and FQGNSA. This CDR3 is built from 13 residues. V was clipped by 10 bases and J by 0 bases, with 12 bases between them. CDR3 in DNA: TGTGCCACCGACAAGCGAGCTAACTATGGCTACACCTTC. Translating it yields CATDKRANYGYTF.

The V gene is TRBV12-3 or TRBV12-4, the J gene TRBJ2-7; D possibly corresponds to TRBD1 (6 bases). V was clipped by 3 bases and J by 5 bases, with 17 bases between them. The CDR3 is 15 amino acids. The CDR3 loop reads CASSFSAGAGHEQYF. The DNA for the CDR3 is TGTGCCAGCAGTTTCTCGGCAGGGGCAGGCCACGAGCAGTACTTC.

This clonotype has only a few counts. V gene TRBV12-3 or TRBV12-4 combines with J gene TRBJ1-6; D possibly corresponds to TRBD1 (6 bases). V shed 5 bases and J shed 9 bases, with 11 bases lying between them. The CDR3 extends over 13 amino acids. CDR3 region: CASSPRGGSPLHF. The CDR3 region has the DNA TGTGCCAGCAGTCCAAGGGGGGGTTCACCCCTCCACTTT.

This chain joins TRBV12-3 or TRBV12-4 and TRBJ2-1; no reliable D call. The CDR3 runs 15 residues. V lost 4 bases, J lost 5 bases, and 15 bases lay in between. The CDR3 here is CASSSASTKNNEQFF. As DNA, the CDR3 is TGTGCCAGCAGTTCGGCGTCTACAAAAAACAATGAGCAGTTCTTC.